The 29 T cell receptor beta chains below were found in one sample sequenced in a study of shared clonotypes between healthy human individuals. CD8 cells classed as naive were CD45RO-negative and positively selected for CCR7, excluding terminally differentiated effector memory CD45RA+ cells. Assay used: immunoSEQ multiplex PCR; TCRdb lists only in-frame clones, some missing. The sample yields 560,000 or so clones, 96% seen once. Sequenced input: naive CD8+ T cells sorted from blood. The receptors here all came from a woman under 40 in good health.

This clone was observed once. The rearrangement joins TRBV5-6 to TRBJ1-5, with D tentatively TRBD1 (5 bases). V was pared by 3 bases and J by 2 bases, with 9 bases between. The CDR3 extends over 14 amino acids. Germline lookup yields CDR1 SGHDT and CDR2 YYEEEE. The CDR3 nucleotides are TGTGCCAGCAGCTGGGGGGTGGGCAATCAGCCCCAGCATTTT. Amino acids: CASSWGVGNQPQHF.

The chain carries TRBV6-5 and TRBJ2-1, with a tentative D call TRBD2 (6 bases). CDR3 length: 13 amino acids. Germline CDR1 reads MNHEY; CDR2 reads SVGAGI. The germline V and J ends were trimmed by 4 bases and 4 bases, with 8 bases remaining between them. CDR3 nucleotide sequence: TGTGCCAGCAGTTTGGGACTTTACAATGAGCAGTTCTTC. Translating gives CASSLGLYNEQFF.

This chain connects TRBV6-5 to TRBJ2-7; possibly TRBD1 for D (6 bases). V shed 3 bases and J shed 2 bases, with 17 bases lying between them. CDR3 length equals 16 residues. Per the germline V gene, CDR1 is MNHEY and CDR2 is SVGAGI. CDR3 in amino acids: CASSYPRDNHPYEQYF. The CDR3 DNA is TGTGCCAGCAGTTATCCCCGGGACAACCATCCCTACGAGCAGTACTTC.

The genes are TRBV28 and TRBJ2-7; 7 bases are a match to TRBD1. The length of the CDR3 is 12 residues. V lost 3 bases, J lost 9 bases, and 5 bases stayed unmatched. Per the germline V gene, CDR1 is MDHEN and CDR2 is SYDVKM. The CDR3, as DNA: TGTGCCAGCAGTTTCCCCGGACAGGCGCAGTACTTC. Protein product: CASSFPGQAQYF. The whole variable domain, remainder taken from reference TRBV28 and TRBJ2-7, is DVKVTQSSRYLVKRTGEKVFLECVQDMDHENMFWYRQDPGLGLRLIYFSYDVKMKEKGDIPEGYSVSREKKERFSLILESASTNQTSMYLCASSFPGQAQYFGPGTRLTVT.

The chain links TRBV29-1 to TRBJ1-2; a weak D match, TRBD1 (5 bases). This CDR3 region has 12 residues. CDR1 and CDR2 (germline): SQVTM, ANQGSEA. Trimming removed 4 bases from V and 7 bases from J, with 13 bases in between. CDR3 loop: CSVAEGNIGYTF. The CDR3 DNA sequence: TGCAGCGTTGCTGAGGGGAACATTGGCTACACCTTC.

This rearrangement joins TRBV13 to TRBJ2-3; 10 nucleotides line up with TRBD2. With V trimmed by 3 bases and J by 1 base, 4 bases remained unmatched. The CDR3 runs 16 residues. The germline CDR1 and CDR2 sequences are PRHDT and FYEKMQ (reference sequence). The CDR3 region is CASSFTGTSGTDTQYF. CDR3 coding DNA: TGTGCCAGCAGCTTTACCGGGACTAGCGGCACAGATACGCAGTATTTT.

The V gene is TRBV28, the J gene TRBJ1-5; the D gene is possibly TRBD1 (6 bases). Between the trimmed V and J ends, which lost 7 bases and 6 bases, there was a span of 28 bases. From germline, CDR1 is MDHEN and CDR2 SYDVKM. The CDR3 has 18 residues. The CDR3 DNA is TGTGCCAGCAACACCGATACTCTAACAGGGACGGCGGGTCAGCCCCAGCATTTT. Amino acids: CASNTDTLTGTAGQPQHF.

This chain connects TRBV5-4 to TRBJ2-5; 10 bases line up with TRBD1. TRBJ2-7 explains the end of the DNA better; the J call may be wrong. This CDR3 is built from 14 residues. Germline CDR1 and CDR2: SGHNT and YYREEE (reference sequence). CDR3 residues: CASSLEGTGDEQYF. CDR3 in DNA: TGTGCCAGCAGCTTGGAAGGGACAGGGGACGAGCAGTACTTC.

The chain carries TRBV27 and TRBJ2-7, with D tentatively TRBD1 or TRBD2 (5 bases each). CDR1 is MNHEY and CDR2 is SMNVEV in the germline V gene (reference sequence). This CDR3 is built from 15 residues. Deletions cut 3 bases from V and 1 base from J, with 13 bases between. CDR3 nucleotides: TGTGCCAGCAGTTTGGCCGGGGACCCTTCCTACGAGCAGTACTTC. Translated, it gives CASSLAGDPSYEQYF.

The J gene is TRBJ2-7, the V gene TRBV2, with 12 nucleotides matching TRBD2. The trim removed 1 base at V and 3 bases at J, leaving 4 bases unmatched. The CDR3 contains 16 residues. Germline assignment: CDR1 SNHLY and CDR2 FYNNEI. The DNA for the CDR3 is TGTGCCAGCAGTGAAGGGCTAGCGGGAGGGCTCTACGAGCAGTACTTC. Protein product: CASSEGLAGGLYEQYF.

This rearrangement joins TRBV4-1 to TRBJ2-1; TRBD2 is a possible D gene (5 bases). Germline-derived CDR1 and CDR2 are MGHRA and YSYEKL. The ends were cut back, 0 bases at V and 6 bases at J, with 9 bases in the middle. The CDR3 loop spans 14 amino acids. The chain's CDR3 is CASSQDPLANEQFF. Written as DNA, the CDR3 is TGCGCCAGCAGCCAAGACCCCCTAGCCAATGAGCAGTTCTTC.

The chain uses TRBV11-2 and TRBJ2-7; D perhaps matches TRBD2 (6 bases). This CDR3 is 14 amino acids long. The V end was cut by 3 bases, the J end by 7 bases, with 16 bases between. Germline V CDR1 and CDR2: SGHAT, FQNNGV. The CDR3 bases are TGTGCCAGCAGCTTGGGCCCCACCGCGGGGGAGCAGTACTTC. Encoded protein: CASSLGPTAGEQYF.

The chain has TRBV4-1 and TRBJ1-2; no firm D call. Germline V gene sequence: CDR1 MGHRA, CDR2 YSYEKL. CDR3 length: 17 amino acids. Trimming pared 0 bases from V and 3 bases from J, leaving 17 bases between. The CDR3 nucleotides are TGCGCCAGCAGCCAAGACAGTCTCCCCATTTTCTACTATGGCTACACCTTC. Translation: CASSQDSLPIFYYGYTF.

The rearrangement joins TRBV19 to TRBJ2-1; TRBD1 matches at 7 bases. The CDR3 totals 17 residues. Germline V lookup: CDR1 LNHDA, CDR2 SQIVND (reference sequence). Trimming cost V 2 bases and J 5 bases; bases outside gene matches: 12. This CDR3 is CASSINRDSFPNNEQFF. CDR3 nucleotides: TGTGCCAGTAGTATAAACCGGGACAGCTTCCCTAACAATGAGCAGTTCTTC. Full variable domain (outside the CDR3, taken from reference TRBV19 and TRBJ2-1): DGGITQSPKYLFRKEGQNVTLSCEQNLNHDAMYWYRQDPGQGLRLIYYSQIVNDFQKGDIAEGYSVSREKKESFPLTVTSAQKNPTAFYLCASSINRDSFPNNEQFFGPGTRLTVL.

CDR3 bases: TGTGCCAGTAGTGATTCAGGGAGGCCCTACGAGCAGTACTTC. Amino acids: CASSDSGRPYEQYF. The chain carries TRBV19 and TRBJ2-7; a possible D gene is TRBD2 (6 bases). Germline V gene lookup returns CDR1 LNHDA and CDR2 SQIVND (reference sequence). Trimming took 5 bases from V and 2 from J, leaving 13 bases between them. The length of the CDR3 is 14 residues.

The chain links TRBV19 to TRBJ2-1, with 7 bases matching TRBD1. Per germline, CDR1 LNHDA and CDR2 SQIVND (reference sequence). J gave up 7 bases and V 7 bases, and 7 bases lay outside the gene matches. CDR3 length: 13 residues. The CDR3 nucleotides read TGTGCCAGTACGGGACAGCCTACTAATGAGCAGTTCTTC. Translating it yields CASTGQPTNEQFF.

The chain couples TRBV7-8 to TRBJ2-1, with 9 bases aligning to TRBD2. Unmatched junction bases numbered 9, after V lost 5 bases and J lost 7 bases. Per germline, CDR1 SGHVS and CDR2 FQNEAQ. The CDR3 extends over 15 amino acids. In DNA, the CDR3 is TGTGCCAGCAGCGTCTTTAGCGGGAGTTCGAATGAGCAGTTCTTC. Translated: CASSVFSGSSNEQFF.

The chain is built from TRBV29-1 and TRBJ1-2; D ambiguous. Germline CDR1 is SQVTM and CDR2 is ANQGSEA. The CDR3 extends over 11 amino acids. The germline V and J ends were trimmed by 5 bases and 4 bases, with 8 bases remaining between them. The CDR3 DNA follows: TGCAGCGTTAGGTCTACCTATGGCTACACCTTC. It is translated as CSVRSTYGYTF.

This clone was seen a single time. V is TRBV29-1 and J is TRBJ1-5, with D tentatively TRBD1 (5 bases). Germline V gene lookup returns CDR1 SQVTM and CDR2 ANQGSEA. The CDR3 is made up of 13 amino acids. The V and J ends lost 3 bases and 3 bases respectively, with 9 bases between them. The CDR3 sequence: CSVDMGDNQPQHF. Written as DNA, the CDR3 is TGCAGCGTTGACATGGGGGACAATCAGCCCCAGCATTTT.

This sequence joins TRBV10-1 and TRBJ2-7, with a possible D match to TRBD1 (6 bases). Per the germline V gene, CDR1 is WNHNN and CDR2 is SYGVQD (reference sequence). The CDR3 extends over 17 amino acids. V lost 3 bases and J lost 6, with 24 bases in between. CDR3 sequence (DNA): TGCGCCAGCAGTGATACGGGGTCGGAACAGGGCCTCTCCGAGCAGTACTTC. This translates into CASSDTGSEQGLSEQYF.

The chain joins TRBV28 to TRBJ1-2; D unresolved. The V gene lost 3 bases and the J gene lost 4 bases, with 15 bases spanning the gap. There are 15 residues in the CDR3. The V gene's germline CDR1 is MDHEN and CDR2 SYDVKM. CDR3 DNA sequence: TGTGCCAGCAGTTTGCTGTCAATCACGGGCTATGGCTACACCTTC. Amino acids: CASSLLSITGYGYTF.

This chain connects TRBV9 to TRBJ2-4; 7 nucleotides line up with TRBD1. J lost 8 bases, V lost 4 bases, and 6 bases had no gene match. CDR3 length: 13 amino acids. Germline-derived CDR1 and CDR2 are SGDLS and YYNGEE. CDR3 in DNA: TGTGCCAGCAGCCCACAGGGGTTGGACATTCAGTACTTC. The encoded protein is CASSPQGLDIQYF.

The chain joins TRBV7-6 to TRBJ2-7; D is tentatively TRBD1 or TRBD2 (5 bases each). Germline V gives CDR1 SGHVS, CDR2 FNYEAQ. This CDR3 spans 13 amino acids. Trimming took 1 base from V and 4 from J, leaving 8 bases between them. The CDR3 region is CASSLGDGYEQYF. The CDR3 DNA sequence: TGTGCCAGCAGCTTAGGGGACGGGTACGAGCAGTACTTC.

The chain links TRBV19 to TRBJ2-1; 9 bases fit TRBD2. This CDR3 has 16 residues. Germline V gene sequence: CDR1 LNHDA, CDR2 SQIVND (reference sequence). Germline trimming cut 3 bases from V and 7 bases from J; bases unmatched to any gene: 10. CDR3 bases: TGTGCCAGTAGTATTTCCGGACTAGCGCCCGGGAATGAGCAGTTCTTC. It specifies CASSISGLAPGNEQFF.

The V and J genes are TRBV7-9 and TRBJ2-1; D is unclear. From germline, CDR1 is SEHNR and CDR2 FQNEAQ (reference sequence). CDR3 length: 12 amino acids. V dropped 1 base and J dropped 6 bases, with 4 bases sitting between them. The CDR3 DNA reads TGTGCCAGCAGCTTAGATTTCAATGAGCAGTTCTTC. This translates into CASSLDFNEQFF.

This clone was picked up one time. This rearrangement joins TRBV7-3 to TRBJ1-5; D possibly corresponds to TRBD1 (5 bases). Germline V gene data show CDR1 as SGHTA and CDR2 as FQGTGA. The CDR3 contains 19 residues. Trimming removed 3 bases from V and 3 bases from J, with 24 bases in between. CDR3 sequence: CASSFPIIYRRWYNQPQHF. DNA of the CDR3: TGTGCCAGCAGCTTCCCTATAATCTACAGGCGCTGGTACAATCAGCCCCAGCATTTT.

Here the CDR3 DNA reads TGTGCCAGCAAGCAAGGACAGGCGTCGTGGAGTGAAAAACTGTTTTTT. Amino acids: CASKQGQASWSEKLFF. The chain couples TRBV2 to TRBJ1-4; 7 nucleotides agree with TRBD1. The germline V gene encodes CDR1 SNHLY and CDR2 FYNNEI. The V and J ends lost 7 bases and 7 bases, in that order; junction bases with no gene match: 15. This CDR3 is 16 amino acids long.

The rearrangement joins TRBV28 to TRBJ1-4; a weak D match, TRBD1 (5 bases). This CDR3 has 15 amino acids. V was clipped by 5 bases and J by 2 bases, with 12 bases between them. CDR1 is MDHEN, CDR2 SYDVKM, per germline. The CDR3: CASSPDSQTNEKLFF. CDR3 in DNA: TGTGCCAGCAGTCCCGACAGTCAGACTAATGAAAAACTGTTTTTT.

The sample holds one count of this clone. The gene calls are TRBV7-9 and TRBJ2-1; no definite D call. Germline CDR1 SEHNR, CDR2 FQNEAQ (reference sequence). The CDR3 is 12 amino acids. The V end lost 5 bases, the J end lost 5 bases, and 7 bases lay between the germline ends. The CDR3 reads CASSDDDNEQFF. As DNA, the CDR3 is TGTGCCAGCAGCGACGACGACAATGAGCAGTTCTTC.